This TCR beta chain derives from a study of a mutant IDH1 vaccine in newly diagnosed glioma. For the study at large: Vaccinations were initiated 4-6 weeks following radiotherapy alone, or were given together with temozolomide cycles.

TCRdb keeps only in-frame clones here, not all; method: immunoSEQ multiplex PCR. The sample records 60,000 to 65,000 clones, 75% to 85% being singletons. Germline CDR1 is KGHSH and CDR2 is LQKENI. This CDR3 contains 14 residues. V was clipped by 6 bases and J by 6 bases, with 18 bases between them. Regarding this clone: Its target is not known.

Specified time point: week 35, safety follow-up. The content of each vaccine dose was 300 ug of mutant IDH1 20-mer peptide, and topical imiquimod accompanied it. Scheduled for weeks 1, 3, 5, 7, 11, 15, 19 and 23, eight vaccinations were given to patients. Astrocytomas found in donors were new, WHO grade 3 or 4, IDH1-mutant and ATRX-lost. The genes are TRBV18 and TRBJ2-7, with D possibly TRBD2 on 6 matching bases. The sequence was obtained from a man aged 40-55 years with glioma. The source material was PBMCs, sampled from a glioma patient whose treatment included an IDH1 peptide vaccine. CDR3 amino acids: CASSHGGLKVEQYF. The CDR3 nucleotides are TGTGCCAGCTCTCACGGGGGATTAAAAGTCGAGCAGTACTTC.